This entry lists 5 T cell receptor beta chains sequenced from one sample in a study of monozygotic twins with inflammatory bowel disease. For each CDR3 protein, TCRdb gives one entry from its re-call of the 5' RACE reads, without DNA. The sample table sets out over 150,000 distinct CDR3 sequences. Input material: blood. Receptors were obtained from a human donor with ulcerative colitis or Crohn's disease, or a healthy co-twin of an affected twin (not recorded which).

The chain joins TRBV27 to TRBJ2-1; without DNA, the TCRdb call of TRBD2 cannot be checked. Germline lookup yields CDR1 MNHEY and CDR2 SMNVEV (reference sequence). The CDR3 spans 12 residues. CDR3 in amino acids: CASSSRRDLQFF.

The chain links TRBV6-1 to TRBJ1-1; without DNA, the TCRdb call of TRBD1 cannot be checked. The CDR3 is 15 residues long. The germline V gene has CDR1 MNHNS and CDR2 SASEGT. The chain's CDR3 is CASSPTQGFLTEAFF.

The CDR3 loop reads CASSSKGIRDIQYF. The chain has TRBV7-8 and TRBJ2-4; TCRdb gives TRBD2 as the D gene, but with no DNA this cannot be confirmed. This CDR3 has 14 residues. Germline CDR1 SGHVS, CDR2 FQNEAQ.

The chain employs TRBV14 and TRBJ2-7. The CDR3 totals 11 residues. Germline CDR1 is SGHDN and CDR2 is FVKESK. The CDR3 loop reads CASSQAYEQYF.

V is TRBV15 and J is TRBJ2-5. The CDR3 consists of 12 residues. Germline assignment: CDR1 LNHNV and CDR2 YYDKDF (reference sequence). CDR3 sequence reads: CATSRDTETQYF.